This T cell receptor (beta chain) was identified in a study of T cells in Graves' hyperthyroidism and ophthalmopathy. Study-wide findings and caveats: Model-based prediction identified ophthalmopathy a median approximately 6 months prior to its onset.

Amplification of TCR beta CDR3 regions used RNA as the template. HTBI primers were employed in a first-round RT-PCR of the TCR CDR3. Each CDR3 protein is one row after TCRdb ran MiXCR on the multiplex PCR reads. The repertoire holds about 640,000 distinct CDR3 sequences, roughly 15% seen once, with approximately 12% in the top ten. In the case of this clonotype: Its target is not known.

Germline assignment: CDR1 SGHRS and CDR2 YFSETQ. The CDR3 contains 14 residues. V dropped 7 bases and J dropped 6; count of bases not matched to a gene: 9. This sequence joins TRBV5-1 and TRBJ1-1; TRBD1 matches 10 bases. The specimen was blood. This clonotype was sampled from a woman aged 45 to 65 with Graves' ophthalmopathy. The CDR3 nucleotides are TGCGCCAGCGCTTCGGGGACAGGGGTCGCTGAAGCTTTCTTT. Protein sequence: CASASGTGVAEAFF.